This entry is about one T cell receptor (beta chain). Its antigen is unknown. This entry belongs to a study of glioma-infiltrating T cells. Study summary: WHO grade II oligodendrogliomas or astrocytomas, plus non-recurrent WHO grade IV glioblastomas, were sampled.

TCR alpha and beta CDR3 regions were amplified from RNA using iRepertoire nested multiplex PCR. Using its own MiXCR run on the multiplex PCR reads, TCRdb lists one record per CDR3 protein. Here the sample spans about 400,000 distinct CDR3 sequences, 41% being singletons. Study conclusions and caveats: Signature shared blood CDR3 motifs were enriched in low-divergence and depleted in high-divergence patients.

The sequenced sample consisted of glioma tissue, nonneoplastic brain tissue, or PBMCs (not recorded which). The clonotype comes from a human donor with low-grade glioma or glioblastoma, undergoing nonglioma brain surgery, or in good health (not recorded which).

CDR3 residues: CSARRGPGHEQYF. As DNA, the CDR3 is TGCAGTGCTAGACGCGGGCCCGGACACGAGCAGTACTTC. The chain combines TRBV20-1 with TRBJ2-7, with D possibly being TRBD2 (5 bases). The germline gives CDR1 DFQATT, CDR2 SNEGSKA (reference sequence). The V and J ends lost 2 bases and 5 bases respectively, with 13 bases between them. The CDR3 totals 13 residues.